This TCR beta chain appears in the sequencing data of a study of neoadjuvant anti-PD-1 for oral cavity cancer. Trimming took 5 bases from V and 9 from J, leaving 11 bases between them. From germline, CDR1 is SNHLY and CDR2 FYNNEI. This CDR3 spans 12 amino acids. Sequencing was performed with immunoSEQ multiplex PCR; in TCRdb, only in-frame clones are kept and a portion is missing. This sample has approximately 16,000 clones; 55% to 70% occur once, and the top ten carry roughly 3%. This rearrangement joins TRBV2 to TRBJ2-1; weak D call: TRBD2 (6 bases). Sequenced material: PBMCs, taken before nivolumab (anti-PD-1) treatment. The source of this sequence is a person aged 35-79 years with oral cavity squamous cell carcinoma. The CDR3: CASSTSQVEQFF. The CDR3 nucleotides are TGTGCCAGCAGTACTAGCCAGGTTGAGCAGTTCTTC.